This is a list of T cell receptor beta chains from one sample in a study of OX40 agonist ivuxolimab in advanced cancers. Clones were read by immunoSEQ multiplex PCR, and TCRdb kept only the in-frame ones, dropping some. The sample holds over 75,000 clones; less than 95% are singletons and the top ten take 1.5% to 2%. Sequences were derived from CD4+ or CD8+ T cells sorted from blood, sampled in a trial of the OX40 agonist ivuxolimab. These receptors originate from an adult with an advanced solid tumor such as melanoma, head and neck, liver or kidney cancer. Each CDR3 is given with its conserved first and last residue. Each record gives: J gene, V gene, CDR3 protein.

j_gene: TRBJ2-4; v_gene: TRBV5-1; CDR3aa: CASSFRLAEKNIQYF
j_gene: TRBJ1-2; v_gene: TRBV7-8; CDR3aa: CASSLFGGDYGYTF
j_gene: TRBJ2-7; v_gene: TRBV11-2; CDR3aa: CASSPPRRHLGF
j_gene: TRBJ2-2; v_gene: TRBV19; CDR3aa: CASSTLTGWDTGELFF
j_gene: TRBJ1-1; v_gene: TRBV19; CDR3aa: CASKRGLGQETNTEAFF
j_gene: TRBJ2-2; v_gene: TRBV11-3; CDR3aa: CASSRTGRRAGELFF
j_gene: .; v_gene: TRBV4-2; CDR3aa: CASSQVGASSYEQYF
j_gene: TRBJ2-5; v_gene: TRBV6-5; CDR3aa: CASSPETAAETQYF
j_gene: TRBJ1-1; v_gene: TRBV10-3; CDR3aa: CAISESRPRQSGEAFF
j_gene: TRBJ2-6; v_gene: TRBV5-1; CDR3aa: CASSLTGVGAGANVLTF
j_gene: TRBJ1-5; v_gene: TRBV27; CDR3aa: CASSYRINQPQHF
j_gene: TRBJ2-1; v_gene: TRBV7-3; CDR3aa: CASSSKRESREQFF
j_gene: TRBJ2-1; v_gene: TRBV18; CDR3aa: CASSSDGKKQFF
j_gene: TRBJ1-4; v_gene: TRBV6-5; CDR3aa: CASSYLTGTGNEKLFF
j_gene: TRBJ2-2; v_gene: TRBV5-1; CDR3aa: CASSPWEKASTGELFF
j_gene: TRBJ1-3; v_gene: TRBV19; CDR3aa: CASSVNWGAGNTIYF
j_gene: TRBJ2-5; v_gene: TRBV25-1; CDR3aa: CASSEFGDQETQYF
j_gene: TRBJ2-3; v_gene: TRBV2; CDR3aa: CASSELPIGLAGVTQYF
j_gene: TRBJ1-1; v_gene: TRBV27; CDR3aa: CASSPAENTEAFF
j_gene: TRBJ2-2; v_gene: TRBV7-3; CDR3aa: CASRKGGTENTGELFF
j_gene: TRBJ1-2; v_gene: TRBV4-3; CDR3aa: CASSPAGQGGGYTF
j_gene: TRBJ2-1; v_gene: TRBV11-3; CDR3aa: CASSLVGLGGEQFF
j_gene: TRBJ2-3; v_gene: TRBV7-3; CDR3aa: CASSPSRGSDTQYF
j_gene: TRBJ1-4; v_gene: TRBV19; CDR3aa: CASSIVWSTDQEKLFF
j_gene: TRBJ1-2; v_gene: TRBV19; CDR3aa: CASSRQGDPMYGYTF
j_gene: TRBJ2-7; v_gene: TRBV7-8; CDR3aa: CASSWTSPGAYEQYF
j_gene: TRBJ1-1; v_gene: TRBV6-5; CDR3aa: CASSPTGNTEAFF
j_gene: TRBJ2-3; v_gene: TRBV7-2; CDR3aa: CASSFNPIGTDTQYF
j_gene: TRBJ1-2; v_gene: TRBV28; CDR3aa: CASEGFYGYTF
j_gene: TRBJ2-7; v_gene: TRBV28; CDR3aa: CASSFRVTPRREQYF
j_gene: TRBJ2-5; v_gene: TRBV28; CDR3aa: CASSLSRDRGYQETQYF
j_gene: TRBJ2-7; v_gene: TRBV6-6; CDR3aa: CASSSRLAGVDEQYF
j_gene: TRBJ1-2; v_gene: TRBV30; CDR3aa: CAWSYYRGGYGYTF
j_gene: TRBJ2-1; v_gene: TRBV5-1; CDR3aa: CASSSQLTSGSHNEQFF
j_gene: TRBJ2-2; v_gene: TRBV7-9; CDR3aa: CASSLGSGANTGELFF
j_gene: TRBJ2-7; v_gene: TRBV6-5; CDR3aa: CASRSGTEYEQYF
j_gene: TRBJ2-3; v_gene: TRBV28; CDR3aa: CASSFLSIAGGPLAQYF
j_gene: TRBJ1-2; v_gene: TRBV27; CDR3aa: CASSNRDRAYGYTF
j_gene: TRBJ2-1; v_gene: TRBV18; CDR3aa: CASSPSGTSGDYNEQFF
j_gene: TRBJ2-7; v_gene: TRBV6-5; CDR3aa: CASSYGRGLTLGEQYF
j_gene: TRBJ2-1; v_gene: TRBV7-3; CDR3aa: CASSSSRAYEQFF
j_gene: TRBJ2-7; v_gene: TRBV16; CDR3aa: CASTQSRLAGDEQYF
j_gene: TRBJ2-5; v_gene: TRBV20-1; CDR3aa: CSAAPKETQYF
j_gene: TRBJ1-5; v_gene: TRBV29-1; CDR3aa: CSVESTGEPNQPQHF
j_gene: TRBJ2-2; v_gene: TRBV10-3; CDR3aa: CAIKGQGPSGELFF